The clone carrying this TCR beta chain appeared once. This sample was included in a study of blood T cell repertoires in COVID-19. Trimming pared 0 bases from V and 3 bases from J, leaving 6 bases between. Germline V gene lookup returns CDR1 KGHSH and CDR2 LQKENI. This CDR3 spans 13 amino acids. Clones were sequenced by immunoSEQ multiplex PCR, and TCRdb holds only the in-frame ones, with some missing. The sample yields some 150,000 clones, approximately 90% seen once. Input material: peripheral blood. The chain carries TRBV18 and TRBJ2-7; tentative D call: TRBD1 (5 bases). The origin of this receptor is a woman in her forties or fifties with acute or convalescent COVID-19. This CDR3 reads CASSPPDNYEQYF. The CDR3 nucleotides read TGTGCCAGCTCACCACCGGACAACTACGAGCAGTACTTC.